The 27 T cell receptor beta chains given below trace back to one sample, sequenced in a study of T cell clones after liver transplantation. Some clones are missing from TCRdb's copy, which holds only in-frame ones; the method was immunoSEQ multiplex PCR. Among 98,000 or so clones listed, more than 75% were seen once. Sample: CD4+ T cells from blood, taken before liver transplant. Source of these receptors: a human donor who received a liver transplant.

The chain recombines TRBV2 with TRBJ1-3; TRBD1 agrees at 7 bases. CDR3 length: 16 residues. J gave up 0 bases and V 4 bases, and 6 bases lay outside the gene matches. Germline-derived CDR1 and CDR2 are SNHLY and FYNNEI. In DNA form, the CDR3 reads TGTGCCAGCAGTGCGGGACAGTTTATCTCTGGAAACACCATATATTTT. The encoded protein is CASSAGQFISGNTIYF.

The rearrangement links TRBV19 to TRBJ1-2; D unclear. Germline-derived CDR1 and CDR2 are LNHDA and SQIVND (reference sequence). This CDR3 comprises 13 residues. V lost 7 bases and J 0 bases, leaving 9 bases between the germline ends. Here the CDR3 reads CASNLETNYGYTF. The CDR3 DNA is TGTGCCAGTAATCTCGAGACTAACTATGGCTACACCTTC.

The rearrangement uses TRBV28 and TRBJ2-2, with D unclear. From germline, CDR1 is MDHEN and CDR2 SYDVKM. Trimming removed 11 bases at V and 0 bases at J, with 10 bases between. This CDR3 comprises 13 residues. The CDR3 sequence: CAGLDANTGELFF. DNA of the CDR3: TGTGCCGGCCTGGACGCGAACACCGGGGAGCTGTTTTTT.

The chain carries TRBV29-1 and TRBJ1-2; 7 bases agree with TRBD1. The CDR3 spans 12 residues. The V segment lost 5 bases and the J segment 2 bases; nucleotides outside the gene matches: 2. Looked up from germline, CDR1 is SQVTM and CDR2 is ANQGSEA. The CDR3 DNA reads TGCAGCGTTAAGACAGGGAACTATGGCTACACCTTC. Translating it yields CSVKTGNYGYTF.

This rearrangement joins TRBV7-9 to TRBJ2-3; D call uncertain. The V gene's germline CDR1 is SEHNR and CDR2 FQNEAQ (reference sequence). V lost 5 bases and J lost 2, with 5 bases in between. The length of the CDR3 is 12 residues. The CDR3 spells CASSRDTDTQYF. As DNA, the CDR3 is TGTGCCAGCAGCAGGGACACAGATACGCAGTATTTT.

The table lists this clone with a few counts. The chain recombines TRBV19 with TRBJ2-6; 7 positions agree with TRBD2. The germline V gene has CDR1 LNHDA and CDR2 SQIVND (reference sequence). Germline trimming cut 7 bases from V and 1 base from J; bases unmatched to any gene: 4. The CDR3 sequence is 15 residues long. The CDR3 sequence: CASNLGRSGANVLTF. The CDR3 DNA is TGTGCCAGTAATCTCGGGAGGTCTGGGGCCAACGTCCTGACTTTC. The full variable domain, completed using reference TRBV19 and TRBJ2-6, is DGGITQSPKYLFRKEGQNVTLSCEQNLNHDAMYWYRQDPGQGLRLIYYSQIVNDFQKGDIAEGYSVSREKKESFPLTVTSAQKNPTAFYLCASNLGRSGANVLTFGAGSRLTVL.

The gene calls are TRBV6-5 and TRBJ1-1, with 8 bases that match TRBD1. V was clipped by 9 bases and J by 1 base; unmatched bases: 7. CDR1 and CDR2 from the germline V gene are MNHEY and SVGAGI. The CDR3 is 14 amino acids. The CDR3 region is CASEDTGGNTEAFF. As DNA, the CDR3 is TGTGCCAGTGAGGATACAGGGGGGAACACTGAAGCTTTCTTT.

The chain uses TRBV4-2 and TRBJ1-6; D not resolved. The CDR3 has 13 residues. The V gene's germline CDR1 is LGHNA and CDR2 YNFKEQ. The V and J ends lost 4 bases and 7 bases respectively, with 8 bases between them. The CDR3 loop reads CASSRAENSPLHF. CDR3 sequence (DNA): TGTGCCAGCAGCCGGGCAGAGAATTCACCCCTCCACTTT.

This clone appeared a few times. The chain employs TRBV10-3 and TRBJ1-4; TRBD1 matches 7 bases. The trim removed 10 bases at V and 8 bases at J, leaving 25 bases unmatched. Germline values: CDR1 ENHRY, CDR2 SYGVKD. CDR3 length: 18 residues. The CDR3 nucleotides are TGTGCCACCGAACCCCACCGCCAGGGGGTCACGTCTATCGAAAAACTGTTTTTT. Translating gives CATEPHRQGVTSIEKLFF.

The chain links TRBV6-6 to TRBJ2-1, with TRBD1 matching 7 bases. The V gene end was trimmed by 2 bases and the J gene end by 13 bases; junction bases not matched to a gene: 2. The CDR3 runs 11 residues. Germline V gene lookup returns CDR1 MNHNY and CDR2 SVGAGI (reference sequence). The CDR3 nucleotides read TGTGCCAGCAGTTACAGGGGGCATCAGTTCTTC. It translates to CASSYRGHQFF.

The chain couples TRBV2 to TRBJ2-7; D is possibly TRBD2 (6 bases). The V gene lost 8 bases and the J gene lost 3 bases, with 17 bases spanning the gap. CDR3 length equals 14 residues. Germline loops: CDR1 SNHLY, CDR2 FYNNEI. The CDR3, as DNA: TGTGCCAGCGGGGGAGGACGGACCGACTACGAGCAGTACTTC. It is translated as CASGGGRTDYEQYF.

The DNA of the CDR3 is TGCGCCAGCAGCCAAGTTGACTTGGGACTAGCGAGCCACGAGCAGTACTTC. Encoded protein: CASSQVDLGLASHEQYF. V is TRBV4-1 and J is TRBJ2-7, with TRBD2 matching over 10 bases. CDR3 length: 17 residues. The J segment lost 5 bases and the V segment lost 1 base, leaving 11 bases of the junction unmatched. Germline V gene sequence: CDR1 MGHRA, CDR2 YSYEKL.

This clone was picked up a small number of times. V usage is TRBV27 and J usage is TRBJ1-2; the D is unclear. Trimming cost V 0 bases and J 0 bases, with 8 bases left between them. This CDR3 comprises 15 residues. Germline loops: CDR1 MNHEY, CDR2 SMNVEV (reference sequence). The CDR3 protein is CASSLSAVPNYGYTF. CDR3 sequence (DNA): TGTGCCAGCAGTTTATCGGCAGTACCTAACTATGGCTACACCTTC.

This clone was observed a few times. This chain connects TRBV30 to TRBJ1-2; D remains unclear. Trimming removed 4 bases from V and 4 bases from J, with 13 bases in between. CDR3 length equals 13 residues. Germline loops: CDR1 GTSNPN, CDR2 SVGIG (reference sequence). The CDR3 reads CAWNGVNRYGYTF. The CDR3 bases are TGTGCCTGGAACGGGGTGAATCGCTATGGCTACACCTTC.

V and J are TRBV4-3 and TRBJ1-1; D remains ambiguous. The V end was cut by 3 bases, the J end by 3 bases, with 11 bases between. The germline V gene has CDR1 LGHNA and CDR2 YSLEER. This CDR3 is built from 14 residues. The CDR3 bases are TGCGCCAGCAGCCAGGACGGAAGGTACACTGAAGCTTTCTTT. It is translated as CASSQDGRYTEAFF.

The chain joins TRBV6-5 to TRBJ2-2; D gene ambiguous. Germline V gene lookup returns CDR1 MNHEY and CDR2 SVGAGI. Trimming left V 2 bases short and J 5 bases short, with 6 bases between. The CDR3 consists of 13 residues. The CDR3, as DNA: TGTGCCAGCAGTTACCGGAAAACCGGGGAGCTGTTTTTT. Translating it yields CASSYRKTGELFF.

This clone occurred a few times. In nucleotides, the CDR3 is TGTGCCAGCAGTTTAAAACATCGAGGAGGAGTGAACACTGAAGCTTTCTTT. It translates to CASSLKHRGGVNTEAFF. J is TRBJ1-1 and V is TRBV27; the D is unclear. The CDR3 length is 17 residues. CDR1 MNHEY and CDR2 SMNVEV come from the germline V gene (reference sequence). Trimming pared 2 bases from V and 0 bases from J, leaving 16 bases between.

This chain links TRBV9 with TRBJ2-1; D is unresolved. The germline CDR1 and CDR2 sequences are SGDLS and YYNGEE. V was shortened by 0 bases and J by 4 bases, with 8 bases between the two germline ends. The CDR3 totals 14 residues. Written as DNA, the CDR3 is TGTGCCAGCAGCGTAGGGGGTCCTTACAATGAGCAGTTCTTC. Its protein is CASSVGGPYNEQFF.

J is TRBJ1-1 and V is TRBV6-5; the D gene is possibly TRBD1 (6 bases). The CDR3 loop spans 13 amino acids. With 7 bases removed from V and 4 bases from J, the gap between germline ends came to 13 bases. The V gene's germline CDR1 is MNHEY and CDR2 SVGAGI. This CDR3 reads CASTGGLSTEAFF. DNA for the CDR3: TGTGCCAGCACCGGGGGGCTCAGCACTGAAGCTTTCTTT.

The V gene is TRBV7-2, the J gene TRBJ2-3; either TRBD1 or TRBD2 may supply D (5 bases each). V was trimmed by 7 bases and J by 1 base, leaving 15 bases between them. This CDR3 has 15 amino acids. Germline loops: CDR1 SGHTA, CDR2 FQGNSA. The CDR3 DNA follows: TGTGCCAGCACCTTCTCGGGGCCCGGCACAGATACGCAGTATTTT. The encoded protein is CASTFSGPGTDTQYF.

The chain employs TRBV5-6 and TRBJ1-1; unclear D gene. Trimming removed 2 bases from V and 1 base from J, with 12 bases in between. The CDR3 runs 15 residues. Germline-derived CDR1 and CDR2 are SGHDT and YYEEEE. For the CDR3, the DNA is TGTGCCAGCAGCTTTTACGGGCCTGGGAACACTGAAGCTTTCTTT. Its translation is CASSFYGPGNTEAFF.

The chain employs TRBV5-1 and TRBJ2-1; TRBD2 agrees at 12 bases. The germline V gene has CDR1 SGHRS and CDR2 YFSETQ. This CDR3 region has 19 residues. V was clipped by 3 bases and J by 0 bases; unmatched bases: 10. CDR3 bases: TGCGCCAGCAGCTCGGGACTAGCGGGTTCCCGAAGCTCCTACAATGAGCAGTTCTTC. Its protein product is CASSSGLAGSRSSYNEQFF.

This clone was picked up one time. The J gene is TRBJ1-2, the V gene TRBV5-8, with TRBD1 matching 7 bases. The CDR3 extends over 16 amino acids. The ends lost 3 bases at V and 4 bases at J; junction bases unmatched: 12. Germline V CDR1 and CDR2: SGHTS, YDEGEE. This CDR3 is CASSSTDRTPFYGYTF. The CDR3 DNA is TGTGCCAGCAGCTCGACGGACAGGACTCCGTTCTATGGCTACACCTTC.

The V gene is TRBV30, the J gene TRBJ2-5; 8 nucleotides match TRBD2. Germline values: CDR1 GTSNPN, CDR2 SVGIG (reference sequence). The length of the CDR3 is 14 residues. V shed 2 bases and J 1 base; nucleotides not matched to a gene: 3. CDR3 DNA: TGTGCCTGGAGTCCACTAGCGGTCCAAGAGACCCAGTACTTC. Amino acids: CAWSPLAVQETQYF.

This chain uses TRBV18 with TRBJ2-7; the D gene is possibly TRBD2 (5 bases). V shed 1 base and J shed 4 bases, with 11 bases lying between them. The CDR3 consists of 14 residues. CDR1 is KGHSH and CDR2 is LQKENI in the germline V gene. The CDR3 reads CASSPQGDSYEQYF. In nucleotides, the CDR3 is TGTGCCAGCTCACCACAGGGAGATTCGTACGAGCAGTACTTC. Supplemented by reference TRBV18 and TRBJ2-7, the full variable domain reads NAGVMQNPRHLVRRRGQEARLRCSPMKGHSHVYWYRQLPEEGLKFMVYLQKENIIDESGMPKERFSAEFPKEGPSILRIQQVVRGDSAAYFCASSPQGDSYEQYFGPGTRLTVT.

The chain joins TRBV11-2 to TRBJ1-1; D unresolved. This CDR3 spans 13 amino acids. The V gene lost 0 bases and the J gene lost 1 base, with 3 bases spanning the gap. Germline loops: CDR1 SGHAT, CDR2 FQNNGV. The CDR3 region is CASSLEGNTEAFF. DNA for the CDR3: TGTGCCAGCAGCTTAGAGGGGAACACTGAAGCTTTCTTT.

This chain uses TRBV18 with TRBJ1-5; weak D call: TRBD1 (6 bases). Germline V CDR1 and CDR2: KGHSH, LQKENI. V lost 4 bases and J 3 bases, leaving 7 bases between the germline ends. The CDR3 has 13 amino acids. CDR3 coding DNA: TGTGCCAGCTCACGACAGGACAATCAGCCCCAGCATTTT. It encodes CASSRQDNQPQHF.